This TCR beta chain was captured by sequencing in a study of T cells in Graves' hyperthyroidism and ophthalmopathy. In the study overall: At the time of initial diagnosis and before any treatment, peripheral blood was collected.

Patients counted as stable if ophthalmopathy did not develop within 18 months. This clonotype was counted ten times or more. What it binds is not known. The ends were cut back, 6 bases at V and 9 bases at J, with 11 bases in the middle. The CDR3 is 11 residues long. The TCR beta CDR3 regions underwent amplification using RNA transcripts as the source. The TCR CDR3 first-round RT-PCR relied on the HTBI primer set. TCRdb reprocessed the multiplex PCR reads with MiXCR, giving one entry per CDR3 protein. The sample carries some 300,000 distinct CDR3 sequences, about 15% recorded once. Study-wide points: Blood also contained most expanded thyroid clonotypes above 0.001.

The source material was blood. The chain recombines TRBV12-3 or TRBV12-4 with TRBJ2-5; no reliable D call. The sequence derives from a young man with Graves' hyperthyroidism. CDR3 region: CASSTLRAQYF. CDR3 DNA sequence: TGTGCCAGCAGCACCCTTCGGGCCCAGTACTTC.